The subject of this entry is one TCR beta chain. This sample was included in a study of blood T cell repertoires in COVID-19. Study-level information: Acute and convalescent COVID-19 specimens originated in the United States, Italy and Spain. Nucleic acid was either cDNA or gDNA, and it came from T cells, B-cell-depleted T cells, or PBMCs.

In Seattle, patients joined the study during active infection and were tracked longitudinally. V was shortened by 5 bases and J by 7 bases, with 8 bases between the two germline ends. The CDR3 totals 11 residues. Germline values: CDR1 KGHSH, CDR2 LQKENI. In the authors' methods: Reference gene primer amplification in the assay estimated nucleated cell counts. Some clones are missing from TCRdb's copy, which holds only in-frame ones; the method was immunoSEQ multiplex PCR. The DNA gave D and trimming, while V, J and clone size come from that table. The table lists about 250,000 clones, 90% of them singletons.

Sequenced sample: peripheral blood. This clonotype was sampled from a woman aged 55-70 years with COVID-19, enrolled during active disease. V usage is TRBV18 and J usage is TRBJ1-1; D ambiguous. The CDR3 DNA is TGTGCCAGCTCATCAACGAGTGAAGCTTTCTTT. It translates to CASSSTSEAFF.